This T cell receptor beta chain was identified during a study of shared clonotypes between healthy human individuals. The CDR3 has 14 residues. The V gene end was trimmed by 0 bases and the J gene end by 6 bases; junction bases not matched to a gene: 3. From germline, CDR1 is SGHDT and CDR2 YYEEEE. Produced via immunoSEQ multiplex PCR; TCRdb's table is partial and in-frame only. The sample consists of roughly 1 million clones, approximately 70% of them appearing once. This receptor was identified in a man aged 18 to 29 in good health. Sequencing was done on a sample of memory CD4+ T cells sorted from blood. Subset of the sample: CD45RA-negative fraction. The V and J genes are TRBV5-6 and TRBJ1-5; 7 bases align to TRBD1. CDR3 sequence (DNA): TGTGCCAGCAGCTTGGGCAGGGGGTCTCAGCCCCAGCATTTT. Translated: CASSLGRGSQPQHF.